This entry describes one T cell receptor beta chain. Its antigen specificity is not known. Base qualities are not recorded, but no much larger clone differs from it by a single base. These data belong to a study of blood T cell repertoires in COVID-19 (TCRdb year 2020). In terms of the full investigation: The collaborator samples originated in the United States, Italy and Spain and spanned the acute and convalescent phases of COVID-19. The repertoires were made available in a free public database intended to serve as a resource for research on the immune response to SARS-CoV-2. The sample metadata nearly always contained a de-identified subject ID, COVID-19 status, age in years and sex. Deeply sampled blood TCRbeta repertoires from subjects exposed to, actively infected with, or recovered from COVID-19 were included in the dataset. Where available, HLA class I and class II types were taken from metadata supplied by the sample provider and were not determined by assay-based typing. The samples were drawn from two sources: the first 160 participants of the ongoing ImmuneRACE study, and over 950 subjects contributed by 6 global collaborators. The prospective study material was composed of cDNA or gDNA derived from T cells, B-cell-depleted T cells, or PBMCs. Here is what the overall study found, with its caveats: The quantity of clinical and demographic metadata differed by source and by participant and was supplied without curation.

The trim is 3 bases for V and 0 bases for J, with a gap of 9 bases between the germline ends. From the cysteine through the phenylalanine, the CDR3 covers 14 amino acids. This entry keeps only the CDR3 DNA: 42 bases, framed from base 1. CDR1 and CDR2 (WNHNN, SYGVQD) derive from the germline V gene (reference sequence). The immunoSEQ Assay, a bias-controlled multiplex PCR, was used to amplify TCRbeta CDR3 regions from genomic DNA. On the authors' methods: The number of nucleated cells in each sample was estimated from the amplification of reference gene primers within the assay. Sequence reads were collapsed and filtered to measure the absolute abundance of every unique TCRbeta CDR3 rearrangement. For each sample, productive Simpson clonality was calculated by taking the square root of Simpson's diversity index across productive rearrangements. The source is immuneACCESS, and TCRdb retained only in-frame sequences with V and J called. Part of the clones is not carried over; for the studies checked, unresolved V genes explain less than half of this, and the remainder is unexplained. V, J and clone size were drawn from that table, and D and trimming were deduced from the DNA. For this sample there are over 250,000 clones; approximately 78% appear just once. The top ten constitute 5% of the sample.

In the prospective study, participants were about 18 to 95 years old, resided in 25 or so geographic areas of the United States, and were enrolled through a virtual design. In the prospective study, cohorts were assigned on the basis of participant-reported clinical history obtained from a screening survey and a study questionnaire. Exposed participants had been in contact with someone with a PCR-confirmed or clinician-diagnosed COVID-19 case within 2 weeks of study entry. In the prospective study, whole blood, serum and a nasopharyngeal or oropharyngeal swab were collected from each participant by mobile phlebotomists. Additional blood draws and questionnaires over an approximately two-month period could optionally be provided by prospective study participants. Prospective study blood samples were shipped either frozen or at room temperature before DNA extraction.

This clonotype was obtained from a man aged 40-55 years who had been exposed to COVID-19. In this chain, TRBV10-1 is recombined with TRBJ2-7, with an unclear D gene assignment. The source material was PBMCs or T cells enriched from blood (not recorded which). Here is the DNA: TGCGCCAGCAGTGATTCCTGGGCCTCCTACGAGCAGTACTTC. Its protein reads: CASSDSWASYEQYF.